These 30 T cell receptor beta chains were sequenced from one sample in a study of CD4 T cells in relation to SARS-CoV-2 and coronaviruses. CD4+ T cells from unexposed donors were obtained before the COVID-19 pandemic (2011-2018). TCRdb's copy holds only in-frame clones and misses some; the assay was immunoSEQ multiplex PCR. The sample has some 69,000 clones; approximately 94% are singletons. The specimen sequenced was naive CD4+ T cells from PBMCs. Subset of the sample: naive CD4+ T cells isolated by negative enrichment. The receptor source for this set is a human donor in good health.

This sequence joins TRBV10-2 and TRBJ1-5; 7 bases fit TRBD1. Losses at the gene ends were 7 bases for V and 2 bases for J; bases not matched to a gene: 8. CDR1 and CDR2 from the germline V gene are WSHSY and SAAADI. The CDR3 totals 15 residues. This chain's CDR3 is CASIPGGPGNQPQHF. In nucleotides, the CDR3 is TGCGCCAGCATTCCAGGGGGGCCTGGCAATCAGCCCCAGCATTTT.

J is TRBJ2-7 and V is TRBV19; D gene unclear. The CDR3 extends over 13 amino acids. Trimming cost V 3 bases and J 5 bases, with 11 bases left between them. CDR1 is LNHDA and CDR2 is SQIVND in the germline V gene (reference sequence). The CDR3 protein is CASSMQFGNEQYF. CDR3 coding DNA: TGTGCCAGTAGTATGCAGTTTGGAAACGAGCAGTACTTC. The whole variable domain, filled in from reference TRBV19 and TRBJ2-7, reads DGGITQSPKYLFRKEGQNVTLSCEQNLNHDAMYWYRQDPGQGLRLIYYSQIVNDFQKGDIAEGYSVSREKKESFPLTVTSAQKNPTAFYLCASSMQFGNEQYFGPGTRLTVT.

The chain employs TRBV12-3 or TRBV12-4 and TRBJ1-2; no clear D gene. V was pared by 6 bases and J by 3 bases, with 11 bases between. The CDR3 is 13 residues long. Here the CDR3 reads CASSREKDYGYTF. CDR3 bases: TGTGCCAGCAGCAGAGAAAAAGACTATGGCTACACCTTC.

The rearrangement links TRBV6-5 to TRBJ2-1; 8 bases line up with TRBD2. The germline V gene has CDR1 MNHEY and CDR2 SVGAGI. J gave up 5 bases and V 3 bases, and 9 bases lay outside the gene matches. The CDR3 has 16 amino acids. CDR3 protein: CASSYYSGSRDNEQFF. Here the CDR3 DNA reads TGTGCCAGCAGTTATTACAGCGGGAGTAGGGACAATGAGCAGTTCTTC.

The rearrangement uses TRBV5-1 and TRBJ1-2; no clear D. V lost 0 bases and J lost 4, with 10 bases in between. Germline values: CDR1 SGHRS, CDR2 YFSETQ. The CDR3 is 14 amino acids. CDR3 residues: CASSLEEGSYGYTF. CDR3 sequence (DNA): TGCGCCAGCAGCTTGGAGGAGGGAAGCTATGGCTACACCTTC.

The rearrangement joins TRBV7-8 to TRBJ2-1; 8 nucleotides match TRBD2. The CDR3 is 22 residues long. Germline loops: CDR1 SGHVS, CDR2 FQNEAQ. Unmatched junction bases numbered 27, after V lost 2 bases and J lost 6 bases. CDR3 in amino acids: CASSLTNTGASGSMRRVNEQFF. The CDR3 nucleotides are TGTGCCAGCAGCTTAACGAATACCGGGGCTAGCGGGTCGATGAGGAGGGTCAATGAGCAGTTCTTC.

V is TRBV7-9 and J is TRBJ2-1, with D perhaps matching TRBD2 (5 bases). In germline, CDR1 is SEHNR, CDR2 FQNEAQ (reference sequence). The V and J ends lost 1 base and 6 bases respectively, with 16 bases between them. The CDR3 is 16 residues long. The CDR3 nucleotides are TGTGCCAGCAGCTTAGTTGTGGGTCTTACTAGCAATGAGCAGTTCTTC. It encodes CASSLVVGLTSNEQFF.

The chain couples TRBV5-1 to TRBJ2-3; unclear D gene. V was shortened by 9 bases and J by 0 bases, with 8 bases between the two germline ends. This CDR3 has 12 residues. Per the germline V gene, CDR1 is SGHRS and CDR2 is YFSETQ. The CDR3 DNA follows: TGCGCCACCCGAGGCAGCACAGATACGCAGTATTTT. Protein sequence: CATRGSTDTQYF.

This chain uses TRBV3-1 (or the pseudogene TRBV3-2) with TRBJ2-3, with 8 bases matching TRBD2. Germline V gene sequence: CDR1 LGHDT, CDR2 YNNKEL (reference sequence). The CDR3 is 15 residues long. Trimming cost V 4 bases and J 3 bases; bases outside gene matches: 6. CDR3 sequence (DNA): TGTGCCAGCAGCCTGGGGAGCGGGAGTACAGATACGCAGTATTTT. The encoded protein is CASSLGSGSTDTQYF.

J is TRBJ2-2 and V is TRBV2; D assignment may be TRBD1 or TRBD2 (6 bases each). CDR1 is SNHLY, CDR2 FYNNEI, per germline. The V end lost 10 bases, the J end lost 8 bases, and 20 bases lay between the germline ends. This CDR3 contains 14 residues. The CDR3 DNA follows: TGTGCCACCGGGGGCACTGCCCCGGGTGGGGAGCTGTTTTTT. It translates to CATGGTAPGGELFF.

This CDR3 is CASNPRDYGAYEQFF. CDR3 nucleotide sequence: TGTGCCAGCAACCCACGGGACTATGGGGCGTATGAGCAGTTCTTC. The V and J genes are TRBV19 and TRBJ2-1, with 7 bases that match TRBD2. The CDR3 extends over 15 amino acids. Germline V gene lookup returns CDR1 LNHDA and CDR2 SQIVND (reference sequence). The V and J ends lost 9 bases and 8 bases, in that order; junction bases with no gene match: 16.

This chain's CDR3 is CASSLSPAGTSRTDTQYF. CDR3 nucleotides: TGTGCCAGCAGTTTAAGTCCAGCGGGAACCTCTCGCACAGATACGCAGTATTTT. This chain joins TRBV27 and TRBJ2-3; TRBD2 agrees at 7 bases. Trimming took 2 bases from V and 1 from J; bases not matched to a gene: 12. Germline assignment: CDR1 MNHEY and CDR2 SMNVEV (reference sequence). This CDR3 region has 18 residues.

The chain links TRBV6-1 to TRBJ2-7, with TRBD2 as a possible D gene (5 bases). The CDR3 covers 14 residues. Per the germline V gene, CDR1 is MNHNS and CDR2 is SASEGT. V gave up 1 base and J gave up 5 bases, with 12 bases separating them. The CDR3 sequence is CASSEGLRSHEQYF. The DNA of the CDR3 is TGTGCCAGCAGTGAAGGACTAAGGTCCCACGAGCAGTACTTC.

The rearrangement uses TRBV28 and TRBJ2-7; D is perhaps TRBD2 (6 bases). In germline, CDR1 is MDHEN, CDR2 SYDVKM. Trimming pared 2 bases from V and 2 bases from J, leaving 13 bases between. This CDR3 spans 15 amino acids. The CDR3: CASSLPGGSTYEQYF. Here the CDR3 DNA reads TGTGCCAGCAGTTTACCCGGGGGTTCCACCTACGAGCAGTACTTC. The whole variable domain, filled in from reference TRBV28 and TRBJ2-7, reads DVKVTQSSRYLVKRTGEKVFLECVQDMDHENMFWYRQDPGLGLRLIYFSYDVKMKEKGDIPEGYSVSREKKERFSLILESASTNQTSMYLCASSLPGGSTYEQYFGPGTRLTVT.

The rearrangement links TRBV7-9 to TRBJ2-1, with 11 bases matching TRBD2. Germline CDR1 SEHNR, CDR2 FQNEAQ (reference sequence). J gave up 7 bases and V 6 bases, and 2 bases lay outside the gene matches. The CDR3 runs 13 residues. DNA of the CDR3: TGTGCCAGCAGATCTAGCGGGGGGAATGAGCAGTTCTTC. Encoded protein: CASRSSGGNEQFF.

The chain is built from TRBV3-1 (or the pseudogene TRBV3-2) and TRBJ2-7, with D perhaps matching TRBD2 (6 bases). This CDR3 comprises 14 residues. V lost 3 bases and J 2 bases, leaving 11 bases between the germline ends. The germline V gene has CDR1 LGHDT and CDR2 YNNKEL (reference sequence). The CDR3 here is CASSHSGPTYEQYF. CDR3 DNA: TGTGCCAGCAGCCATAGCGGTCCTACCTACGAGCAGTACTTC.

This clone was counted once. This sequence joins TRBV6-4 and TRBJ2-5, with 9 bases lining up with TRBD1. The CDR3 sequence is 15 residues long. Germline CDR1 is MRHNA and CDR2 is SNTAGT. V shed 4 bases and J 4 bases; nucleotides not matched to a gene: 7. The CDR3 nucleotides are TGTGCCAGCAGTGTTACAGGGGGCGCAGGAGAGACCCAGTACTTC. Encoded protein: CASSVTGGAGETQYF.

V usage is TRBV28 and J usage is TRBJ2-7; D perhaps matches TRBD2 (6 bases). The germline V and J ends were trimmed by 5 bases and 7 bases, with 18 bases remaining between them. Germline loops: CDR1 MDHEN, CDR2 SYDVKM. The CDR3 spans 14 residues. CDR3 bases: TGTGCCAGCAGTCGTGGGGGGACTCCGGGAGAGCAGTACTTC. Translation: CASSRGGTPGEQYF.

The chain uses TRBV19 and TRBJ2-7, with D perhaps TRBD1 (6 bases). Trimming took off 6 bases at V and 6 bases at J, with 24 bases between the two ends. CDR1 is LNHDA, CDR2 SQIVND, per germline (reference sequence). This CDR3 contains 16 residues. The CDR3 DNA follows: TGTGCCAGTAGCCCGTCTGGGGGCAGAGGGTTTGGCGAGCAGTACTTC. Translating gives CASSPSGGRGFGEQYF.

This chain links TRBV6-5 with TRBJ1-1, with unresolved D. The CDR3 is 14 residues long. Germline loops: CDR1 MNHEY, CDR2 SVGAGI. Trimming shortened V by 5 bases and J by 7 bases, and 17 bases separated the two germline ends. The CDR3 DNA reads as TGTGCCAGCAGTACCAGACGGTCCGGGAATGAAGCTTTCTTT. This encodes CASSTRRSGNEAFF.

This chain joins TRBV5-1 and TRBJ1-1, with a possible D match to TRBD1 (6 bases). Germline-derived CDR1 and CDR2 are SGHRS and YFSETQ. With 2 bases removed from V and 4 bases from J, the gap between germline ends came to 18 bases. This CDR3 is built from 16 residues. The CDR3 bases are TGCGCCAGCAGCTTCCTGCAGGGGATGGGTGGCACTGAAGCTTTCTTT. Amino acids: CASSFLQGMGGTEAFF.

The chain uses TRBV5-1 and TRBJ1-1; D perhaps matches TRBD1 (6 bases). The CDR3 contains 13 residues. The germline V gene has CDR1 SGHRS and CDR2 YFSETQ. V shed 0 bases and J shed 7 bases, with 10 bases lying between them. The chain's CDR3 is CASSLEQGREAFF. The CDR3 DNA is TGCGCCAGCAGCTTGGAACAGGGCCGTGAAGCTTTCTTT.

This chain joins TRBV24-1 and TRBJ1-5; 8 bases are shared with TRBD1. The germline gives CDR1 KGHDR, CDR2 SFDVKD. The CDR3 extends over 15 amino acids. With V trimmed by 4 bases and J by 7 bases, 8 bases remained unmatched. The CDR3 bases are TGTGCCACCAGTGACCCTGGGACAGGTGGACAGCCCCAGCATTTT. Its protein product is CATSDPGTGGQPQHF.

The V call is TRBV6-2 or TRBV6-3, the J call TRBJ2-5, with D unclear. This CDR3 region has 14 residues. Germline-derived CDR1 and CDR2 are MNHEY and SVGEGT. V lost 2 bases, J lost 2 bases, and 9 bases lay in between. CDR3 DNA: TGTGCCAGCAGTTACACAAGGCCTCAAGAGACCCAGTACTTC. The encoded protein is CASSYTRPQETQYF.

This chain connects TRBV6-6 to TRBJ2-1; D not certain. The V and J ends lost 2 bases and 0 bases respectively, with 5 bases between them. The CDR3 sequence is 14 residues long. Per the germline V gene, CDR1 is MNHNY and CDR2 is SVGAGI (reference sequence). DNA of the CDR3: TGTGCCAGCAGTTACAAGAGCTCCTACAATGAGCAGTTCTTC. Its translation: CASSYKSSYNEQFF.

In this sample, this clone turned up once. This chain uses TRBV10-1 with TRBJ2-7; a weak D match, TRBD1 (6 bases). CDR3 size: 14 residues. Germline loops: CDR1 WNHNN, CDR2 SYGVQD (reference sequence). Deletions cut 4 bases from V and 2 bases from J, with 12 bases between. CDR3 sequence: CASSGQGSAYEQYF. For the CDR3, the DNA is TGCGCCAGCAGTGGCCAGGGGTCGGCCTACGAGCAGTACTTC.

The chain links TRBV24-1 to TRBJ1-3, with D unclear. The CDR3 is 14 residues long. V was pared by 4 bases and J by 0 bases, with 6 bases between. Per germline, CDR1 KGHDR and CDR2 SFDVKD. DNA for the CDR3: TGTGCCACCAGTGACCCGAGCTCTGGAAACACCATATATTTT. Translating gives CATSDPSSGNTIYF.

The chain employs TRBV18 and TRBJ1-1; possible D gene TRBD1, 6 bases. Germline CDR1 is KGHSH and CDR2 is LQKENI. The CDR3 extends over 14 amino acids. Trimming took 3 bases from V and 5 from J, leaving 13 bases between them. CDR3 region: CASSPLQGNTEAFF. For the CDR3, the DNA is TGTGCCAGCTCACCCCTACAGGGTAATACTGAAGCTTTCTTT.

This clone appeared a few times. The V gene is TRBV12-3 or TRBV12-4, the J gene TRBJ2-2, with D unresolved. V was shortened by 7 bases and J by 6 bases, with 12 bases between the two germline ends. This CDR3 is 13 amino acids long. CDR3 sequence (DNA): TGTGCCAGCAAAGCTGAATCTCCCGGGGAGCTGTTTTTT. Translation: CASKAESPGELFF.

The chain combines TRBV7-9 with TRBJ1-6; possibly TRBD1 for D (6 bases). Germline V lookup: CDR1 SEHNR, CDR2 FQNEAQ (reference sequence). Between the trimmed V and J ends, which lost 7 bases and 7 bases, there was a span of 14 bases. This CDR3 has 14 residues. The CDR3 DNA follows: TGTGCCAGCACCAAACAGGGCGGCAATTCACCCCTCCACTTT. It yields the protein CASTKQGGNSPLHF.